This paragraph covers one TCR beta chain sequence. Its antigen remains unidentified. The sample is drawn from a study of OX40 agonist ivuxolimab in advanced cancers. On the study more broadly: Patients were infused with ivuxolimab every 2 weeks at 0.01 to 10 mg/kg. Patients were about 83% male with ages roughly 20 to 90, mean approximately 58.

Study findings and constraints: Expanded clones were, on average, more numerous in CD8+ T cells than in CD4+.

V was trimmed by 5 bases and J by 2 bases, leaving 13 bases between them. This CDR3 is built from 14 residues. CDR1 is GTSNPN and CDR2 is SVGIG in the germline V gene (reference sequence). This table comes from immunoSEQ multiplex PCR, and its TCRdb copy is limited to in-frame clones, with some not included. The data contain 30,000 to 45,000 clones, 60% to 85% of them singletons. The clonotype was recovered from an adult with an advanced solid tumor such as melanoma, head and neck, liver or kidney cancer. The rearrangement uses TRBV30 and TRBJ2-1; D unresolved. This specimen consisted of CD4+ or CD8+ T cells sorted from blood, obtained in a trial of the OX40 agonist ivuxolimab. The CDR3 here is CAWGPGLTYNEQFF. CDR3 nucleotides: TGTGCCTGGGGCCCCGGGCTAACCTACAATGAGCAGTTCTTC. Full variable domain (remainder filled in from reference TRBV30 and TRBJ2-1): SQTIHQWPATLVQPVGSPLSLECTVEGTSNPNLYWYRQAAGRGLQLLFYSVGIGQISSEVPQNLSASRPQDRQFILSSKKLLLSDSGFYLCAWGPGLTYNEQFFGPGTRLTVL.